Listed below are T cell receptor beta chains from one sample, sequenced in a study of T cell responses to AZD1222 COVID-19 vaccine. The data were produced by immunoSEQ multiplex PCR, yet TCRdb's version contains in-frame clones alone and is incomplete. The profile shows some 190,000 clones, over 90% of them singletons. Sequencing used peripheral blood, obtained 28 days after the second AZD1222 dose. The source of these receptors is an adult who received the AZD1222 COVID-19 vaccine. CDR3s include the opening cysteine and the closing phenylalanine or tryptophan. The order of the fields is V gene, J gene, D gene, clone size, CDR3 protein, CDR3 DNA. The D gene is left open where the match is weak. The size of a clone is reported for some rows only, either as once, few or many, or as a class for expanded clones.

TRBV7-9	TRBJ2-1	-	-	CASSLAGRSYNEQFF	TGTGCCAGCAGCTTAGCGGGCAGGTCCTACAATGAGCAGTTCTTC
TRBV27	TRBJ1-2	TRBD1	-	CASSSGQGRGGYTF	TGTGCCAGCAGTTCGGGACAGGGGAGAGGAGGCTACACCTTC
TRBV15	TRBJ2-3	-	-	CATSRDRRNPSTDTQYF	TGTGCCACCAGCAGAGATAGGAGGAACCCTAGCACAGATACGCAGTATTTT
TRBV27	TRBJ1-2	-	once	CASSLWPSDADGYTF	TGTGCCAGCAGTTTATGGCCGAGCGATGCAGATGGCTACACCTTC
TRBV29-1	TRBJ1-2	TRBD1	-	CSVERQGGYGYTF	TGCAGCGTTGAAAGACAGGGGGGCTATGGCTACACCTTC
TRBV24-1	TRBJ2-1	-	-	CATSASGYNEQFF	TGTGCCACCAGTGCCTCCGGATACAATGAGCAGTTCTTC
TRBV7-3	TRBJ1-5	-	once	CASSLNTGNSNQPQHF	TGTGCCAGCAGCTTAAATACAGGGAATAGCAATCAGCCCCAGCATTTT
TRBV7-9	TRBJ2-7	TRBD2	-	CASSLGGGRPDEQYF	TGTGCCAGCAGCTTAGGTGGCGGGAGGCCGGACGAGCAGTACTTC
TRBV28	TRBJ2-3	TRBD1	-	CASSPFGLRQGPDTQYF	TGTGCCAGCAGTCCCTTTGGGCTAAGACAGGGTCCAGATACGCAGTATTTT
TRBV6-1	TRBJ1-2	-	-	CASSEGGGDYGYTF	TGTGCCAGCAGTGAGGGTGGGGGAGACTATGGCTACACCTTC
TRBV7-2	TRBJ1-1	-	-	CASSTVLGTEAFF	TGTGCCAGCAGCACCGTACTGGGCACTGAAGCTTTCTTT
TRBV6-5	TRBJ2-1	-	-	CASSYSSVVDDEQFF	TGTGCCAGCAGTTACTCGAGCGTAGTTGACGATGAGCAGTTCTTC
TRBV18	TRBJ2-3	TRBD2	-	CASSPTSGSTDTQYF	TGTGCCAGCTCACCTACTAGCGGGAGCACAGATACGCAGTATTTT
TRBV10-3	TRBJ1-2	-	-	CAISESGENYGYTF	TGTGCCATCAGTGAGTCAGGGGAGAACTATGGCTACACCTTC
TRBV27	TRBJ1-5	-	-	CASSLFSGNGNQPQHF	TGTGCCAGCAGTTTATTTTCCGGGAATGGAAATCAGCCCCAGCATTTT
TRBV12-3/TRBV12-4	TRBJ2-7	-	-	CASSEIGYEQYF	TGTGCCAGCAGCGAGATCGGTTACGAGCAGTACTTC
TRBV15	TRBJ1-6	TRBD1	-	CATSRPSGTGYNSPLHF	TGTGCCACCAGCAGGCCCTCGGGGACAGGTTATAATTCACCCCTCCACTTT
TRBV27	TRBJ2-1	-	-	CASSADPLFAYNEQFF	TGTGCCAGCAGCGCCGACCCATTATTTGCCTACAATGAGCAGTTCTTC
TRBV6-2/TRBV6-3	TRBJ2-1	-	-	CASSILDEQFF	-
TRBV2	TRBJ2-1	-	-	CASRTEGVSYNEQFF	TGTGCCAGCAGGACCGAGGGGGTATCCTACAATGAGCAGTTCTTC
TRBV6-2/TRBV6-3	TRBJ1-6	-	once	CASSYQGRLNSPLHF	TGTGCCAGCAGTTACCAAGGACGGTTAAATTCACCCCTCCACTTT
TRBV6-6	TRBJ1-2	-	-	CASSYEVGGGYTF	TGTGCCAGCAGTTATGAAGTCGGTGGCGGCTACACCTTC
TRBV7-2	TRBJ1-6	-	-	CASSLGGVSPLHF	TGTGCCAGCAGCTTAGGGGGGGTTTCACCCCTCCACTTT
TRBV10-2	TRBJ2-3	TRBD2	-	CASSGTSGAVTDTQYF	TGCGCCAGCAGTGGGACTAGCGGGGCGGTCACAGATACGCAGTATTTT
TRBV5-1	TRBJ2-7	TRBD1	-	CASSGTGLSYEQYF	TGCGCCAGCAGCGGGACAGGGTTGAGCTACGAGCAGTACTTC
TRBV28	TRBJ2-7	-	-	CASRVPSLSYEQYF	TGTGCCAGCAGGGTTCCCAGTCTCTCCTACGAGCAGTACTTC
TRBV5-1	TRBJ1-3	TRBD1	-	CASSPTGGRNTIYF	TGCGCCAGCAGCCCCACAGGGGGCCGAAACACCATATATTTT
TRBV3-1/TRBV3-2	TRBJ1-5	-	-	CASSQLPGVNQPQHF	TGTGCCAGCAGCCAGTTACCGGGCGTCAATCAGCCCCAGCATTTT
TRBV5-1	TRBJ1-5	-	-	CASSLDVNQPQHF	TGCGCCAGCAGCTTAGACGTAAATCAGCCCCAGCATTTT
TRBV21-1	TRBJ2-7	-	-	CASRPGTMAYEQYF	TGTGCCAGCAGACCCGGGACGATGGCCTACGAGCAGTACTTC
TRBV23-1	TRBJ1-5	TRBD1	-	CASSQSGVGTGGPICQPQHF	TGCGCCAGCAGTCAATCAGGGGTCGGGACAGGGGGCCCTATCTGCCAGCCCCAGCATTTT
TRBV7-8	TRBJ1-1	-	-	CASRGPESTEAFF	TGTGCCAGCAGAGGCCCCGAGAGCACTGAAGCTTTCTTT
TRBV5-1	TRBJ2-7	TRBD1	-	CASGGTGNYEQYF	TGCGCCAGCGGGGGGACAGGGAACTACGAGCAGTACTTC
TRBV2	TRBJ2-2	-	-	CASTSLASAGRELFF	TGTGCCAGCACTAGCCTGGCTAGCGCTGGCCGGGAGCTGTTTTTT